The 8 T cell receptor beta chains below come from one sample, sequenced in a study of cytomegalovirus exposure and HLA in healthy donors. The PCR had 60 Vbeta and 13 Jbeta primers. Measured with immunoSEQ multiplex PCR; TCRdb has only the in-frame clones, and not every one. The data hold more than 100,000 clones, with 60% to 80% observed a single time. Sequenced: PBMCs. Source of these receptors: a male donor in good health and CMV-seronegative.

This clone appeared a single time. This chain joins TRBV7-2 and TRBJ2-3; 9 nucleotides align to TRBD2. In germline, CDR1 is SGHTA, CDR2 FQGNSA. CDR3 length: 15 residues. After removal of 8 bases from V and 0 bases from J, the junction contained 6 bases not matched to a gene. In nucleotides, the CDR3 is TGTGCCAGCGGCACTGGACTAGCGAGCACAGATACGCAGTATTTT. This codes for CASGTGLASTDTQYF.

V usage is TRBV27 and J usage is TRBJ1-1; D unclear. The germline V and J ends were trimmed by 2 bases and 6 bases, with 16 bases remaining between them. Germline V gene sequence: CDR1 MNHEY, CDR2 SMNVEV (reference sequence). The CDR3 is 15 amino acids. DNA of the CDR3: TGTGCCAGCAGTTTAGCCGGGGAAAGGAGGCCTGAAGCTTTCTTT. Translating gives CASSLAGERRPEAFF.

The chain uses TRBV2 and TRBJ2-3, with 7 bases lining up with TRBD2. CDR1 SNHLY and CDR2 FYNNEI come from the germline V gene. The CDR3 loop spans 13 amino acids. The junction had 4 bases not matched to a gene; V was cut back by 6 bases and J by 4 bases. The CDR3 coding sequence is TGTGCCAGCAGCGGGGGGAGGGCAGATACGCAGTATTTT. Its translation: CASSGGRADTQYF.

The chain has TRBV4-2 and TRBJ1-5, with D unresolved. This CDR3 is 13 amino acids long. CDR1 and CDR2 (germline): LGHNA, YNFKEQ. V shed 1 base and J shed 11 bases, with 12 bases lying between them. CDR3: CASSQAPLEAQHF. The DNA of the CDR3 is TGTGCCAGCAGCCAAGCCCCCCTAGAAGCCCAGCATTTT.

V and J are TRBV19 and TRBJ2-7, with 9 bases identical to TRBD1. This CDR3 comprises 15 residues. Germline V CDR1 and CDR2: LNHDA, SQIVND (reference sequence). V lost 6 bases and J lost 7; bases outside the gene matches: 13. The CDR3 DNA is TGTGCCAGTAGCGGACCGGGACAGGGATGGAGGGAGCAGTACTTC. Its translation is CASSGPGQGWREQYF.

The J gene is TRBJ2-5, the V gene TRBV6-5; 15 positions agree with TRBD2. Trimming at V came to 6 bases and at J to 7 bases, leaving 3 bases not matched to a gene. Germline-derived CDR1 and CDR2 are MNHEY and SVGAGI. The CDR3 has 14 residues. CDR3 region: CASRLGLAGGTQYF. DNA for the CDR3: TGTGCCAGCAGACTGGGACTAGCGGGGGGGACCCAGTACTTC.

The chain carries TRBV30 and TRBJ2-7; 13 bases fit TRBD2. V lost 1 base, J lost 2 bases, and 11 bases stayed unmatched. CDR3 size: 18 residues. Germline V lookup: CDR1 GTSNPN, CDR2 SVGIG (reference sequence). This CDR3 is CAWSDVWTSGGGTYEQYF. The CDR3 DNA reads as TGTGCCTGGAGTGACGTTTGGACTAGCGGGGGCGGTACCTACGAGCAGTACTTC.

The chain links TRBV5-1 to TRBJ2-5, with a possible D match to TRBD2 (5 bases). CDR3 length: 16 amino acids. Trimming left V 0 bases short and J 2 bases short, with 14 bases between. The germline V gene has CDR1 SGHRS and CDR2 YFSETQ. CDR3 nucleotide sequence: TGCGCCAGCAGCTTGGGAGTGCCCCGGGGTCAAGAGACCCAGTACTTC. This translates into CASSLGVPRGQETQYF.